Shown below are 27 T cell receptor beta chains from a single sample sequenced in a study of blood T cell repertoires in COVID-19. Profiled with immunoSEQ multiplex PCR; TCRdb holds only in-frame clones, not every one. Of approximately 200,000 clones detected, 86% appear once; the ten largest clones hold roughly 9.1%. Sequences were obtained from PBMCs or T cells enriched from blood (not recorded which). These receptors were taken from a woman in her thirties who had recovered from COVID-19.

This clone turned up a few times. V is TRBV14 and J is TRBJ1-2, with D tentatively TRBD1 (6 bases). Germline CDR1 SGHDN, CDR2 FVKESK. This CDR3 spans 15 amino acids. With 8 bases removed from V and 2 bases from J, the gap between germline ends came to 18 bases. This CDR3 is CASSLRGQTNYGYTF. CDR3 DNA sequence: TGTGCCAGCTCCCTCCGAGGACAGACGAACTATGGCTACACCTTC.

The chain employs TRBV6-5 and TRBJ2-5, with D possibly TRBD1 on 6 matching bases. Trimming pared 6 bases from V and 2 bases from J, leaving 16 bases between. CDR3 length: 15 amino acids. Germline lookup yields CDR1 MNHEY and CDR2 SVGAGI. The CDR3: CASSLPGQSQETQYF. CDR3 nucleotide sequence: TGTGCCAGCAGCCTACCAGGACAGTCACAAGAGACCCAGTACTTC.

V and J are TRBV7-9 and TRBJ1-1; 7 nucleotides agree with TRBD1. Per germline, CDR1 SEHNR and CDR2 FQNEAQ (reference sequence). CDR3 size: 13 residues. The V and J ends lost 6 bases and 0 bases, in that order; junction bases with no gene match: 1. This CDR3 is CASRGQLNTEAFF. CDR3 nucleotide sequence: TGTGCCAGCAGGGGACAGCTGAACACTGAAGCTTTCTTT.

The gene calls are TRBV5-1 and TRBJ2-3; a weak D match, TRBD2 (5 bases). The CDR3 runs 14 residues. From germline, CDR1 is SGHRS and CDR2 YFSETQ. Trimming took 6 bases from V and 2 from J, leaving 13 bases between them. CDR3 DNA sequence: TGCGCCAGCACGGTCAGCGGCGTCACAGATACGCAGTATTTT. Its protein is CASTVSGVTDTQYF.

V is TRBV14 and J is TRBJ2-7; TRBD2 agrees at 9 bases. The CDR3 runs to 15 residues. The V and J ends lost 4 bases and 7 bases, in that order; junction bases with no gene match: 11. Germline CDR1 is SGHDN and CDR2 is FVKESK. The CDR3 nucleotides are TGTGCCAGCAGCCCGGGGGTGGGTAGCGGGAGTGAGCAGTACTTC. Translation gives CASSPGVGSGSEQYF.

The chain uses TRBV5-1 and TRBJ2-1, with D perhaps TRBD1 (7 bases). CDR3 length equals 13 residues. Trimming shortened V by 6 bases and J by 10 bases, and 17 bases separated the two germline ends. Germline CDR1 and CDR2: SGHRS and YFSETQ. CDR3 loop: CASTLEGATEQFF. In DNA, the CDR3 is TGCGCCAGCACCCTGGAGGGGGCTACGGAGCAGTTCTTC.

The chain employs TRBV2 and TRBJ2-7; D gene ambiguous. The CDR3 loop spans 12 amino acids. V lost 6 bases and J lost 2, with 8 bases in between. Germline V gene data show CDR1 as SNHLY and CDR2 as FYNNEI. This chain's CDR3 is CASSTLTYEQYF. DNA of the CDR3: TGTGCCAGCAGCACACTAACCTACGAGCAGTACTTC.

The rearrangement joins TRBV24-1 to TRBJ1-5; D perhaps matches TRBD1 (5 bases). Trimming stripped 1 base from V and 8 bases from J, with 14 bases between. CDR3 length: 15 residues. CDR1 and CDR2 from the germline V gene are KGHDR and SFDVKD. This CDR3 reads CATSDFVAGNEPQHF. The CDR3 DNA reads TGTGCCACCAGTGATTTTGTCGCAGGGAACGAGCCCCAGCATTTT.

This clone was counted a few times. The chain couples TRBV19 to TRBJ2-7; TRBD1 matches 9 bases. The germline gives CDR1 LNHDA, CDR2 SQIVND (reference sequence). The CDR3 is 15 amino acids. Germline trimming cut 5 bases from V and 4 bases from J; bases unmatched to any gene: 9. The CDR3 DNA sequence: TGTGCCAGTAGTTTAACGGGACAGGGCCCTTACGAGCAGTACTTC. Encoded protein: CASSLTGQGPYEQYF.

The CDR3 sequence is CASSLVGTSGYEQYF. Here the CDR3 DNA reads TGTGCCAGCAGCTTAGTCGGGACTAGCGGTTACGAGCAGTACTTC. The genes are TRBV7-8 and TRBJ2-7, with 11 bases aligning to TRBD2. V trimming: 1 base; J trimming: 4 bases; junction bases outside the gene matches: 3. The CDR3 runs to 15 residues. Per the germline V gene, CDR1 is SGHVS and CDR2 is FQNEAQ.

The CDR3 is CASSLIPLGQRGYEQYF. The CDR3 DNA follows: TGTGCCAGCAGTCTAATTCCCTTGGGACAGAGAGGGTACGAGCAGTACTTC. V gene TRBV6-6 combines with J gene TRBJ2-7; TRBD1 aligns across 7 bases. Unmatched junction bases numbered 17, after V lost 5 bases and J lost 4 bases. The CDR3 length is 17 residues. In germline, CDR1 is MNHNY, CDR2 SVGAGI (reference sequence).

The chain has TRBV28 and TRBJ1-1; D gene ambiguous. CDR1 is MDHEN and CDR2 is SYDVKM in the germline V gene. Trimming removed 5 bases at V and 3 bases at J, with 16 bases between. CDR3 length: 15 amino acids. The CDR3 sequence is CASSTLSRTDTEAFF. The CDR3 DNA is TGTGCCAGCAGTACCCTGAGTCGCACCGACACTGAAGCTTTCTTT.

This clone showed up just once. V gene TRBV28 combines with J gene TRBJ1-5; TRBD1 is a possible D gene (6 bases). This CDR3 spans 12 amino acids. Germline-derived CDR1 and CDR2 are MDHEN and SYDVKM. V was clipped by 10 bases and J by 7 bases, with 14 bases between them. This CDR3 is CATEDRSQPQHF. CDR3 sequence (DNA): TGTGCCACCGAGGACAGATCCCAGCCCCAGCATTTT.

The chain joins TRBV5-4 to TRBJ1-4; the match to TRBD1 covers 7 bases. CDR3 length: 18 residues. J was trimmed by 0 bases and V by 2 bases; bases with no gene match: 10. Germline V CDR1 and CDR2: SGHNT, YYREEE (reference sequence). As DNA, the CDR3 is TGTGCCAGCAGCTTAGGGACAGCCCGACGTTCAACTAATGAAAAACTGTTTTTT. Translation gives CASSLGTARRSTNEKLFF.

This chain joins TRBV5-1 and TRBJ1-2; TRBD1 is a possible D gene (6 bases). Germline V gene sequence: CDR1 SGHRS, CDR2 YFSETQ. The CDR3 loop spans 15 amino acids. The germline V and J ends were trimmed by 0 bases and 0 bases, with 9 bases remaining between them. CDR3 bases: TGCGCCAGCAGCTTGGACAGGGTAACTAACTATGGCTACACCTTC. Protein: CASSLDRVTNYGYTF. The entire variable domain, with the rest obtained from reference TRBV5-1 and TRBJ1-2, is as follows: KAGVTQTPRYLIKTRGQQVTLSCSPISGHRSVSWYQQTPGQGLQFLFEYFSETQRNKGNFPGRFSGRQFSNSRSEMNVSTLELGDSALYLCASSLDRVTNYGYTFGSGTRLTVV.

The chain links TRBV21-1 to TRBJ2-1; TRBD1, the table's D call, lacks a check against the DNA. TRBV21-1 is classified as a pseudogene. This CDR3 is 16 amino acids long. The CDR3 is CASSKVRATPNNEQFF. The CDR3 DNA reads as TGTGCCAGCAGCAAAGTCAGGGCTACCCCCAACAATGAGCAGTTCTTC.

This sequence joins TRBV28 and TRBJ2-1; 9 nucleotides agree with TRBD1. This CDR3 has 14 residues. J was trimmed by 3 bases and V by 5 bases; bases with no gene match: 2. Germline-derived CDR1 and CDR2 are MDHEN and SYDVKM. This chain's CDR3 is CASSGGQGYNEQFF. For the CDR3, the DNA is TGTGCCAGCAGTGGGGGACAGGGCTACAATGAGCAGTTCTTC.

V is TRBV6-5 and J is TRBJ1-6, with TRBD1 identical over 7 bases. V dropped 4 bases and J dropped 7; count of bases not matched to a gene: 7. In germline, CDR1 is MNHEY, CDR2 SVGAGI. The CDR3 loop spans 15 amino acids. The CDR3 loop is CASSSNRGRNSPLHF. The CDR3 DNA reads as TGTGCCAGCAGTTCCAACAGGGGTAGGAATTCACCCCTCCACTTT.

This clone was observed a few times. The rearrangement uses TRBV21-1 and TRBJ2-7; the D call of TRBD1 is as the table states it, not checked on the DNA. TRBV21-1 is classified as a pseudogene. The CDR3 runs 15 residues. CDR3 sequence reads: CASSKKSVRDYEQYF. In nucleotides, the CDR3 is TGTGCCAGCAGCAAAAAGAGCGTCAGGGACTACGAGCAGTACTTC.

The rearrangement uses TRBV15 and TRBJ2-1; TRBD2 agrees at 11 bases. The germline V gene has CDR1 LNHNV and CDR2 YYDKDF (reference sequence). V dropped 5 bases and J dropped 0; count of bases not matched to a gene: 6. The CDR3 extends over 17 amino acids. The CDR3 sequence is CATSGSTSGSSYNEQFF. In DNA form, the CDR3 reads TGTGCCACCAGCGGAAGTACTAGCGGGAGCTCCTACAATGAGCAGTTCTTC.

The chain links TRBV6-6 to TRBJ2-7, with D tentatively TRBD1 (6 bases). This CDR3 is built from 15 residues. V shed 2 bases and J shed 2 bases, with 13 bases lying between them. The germline V gene has CDR1 MNHNY and CDR2 SVGAGI (reference sequence). The CDR3 is CASSYGGQRAYEQYF. DNA for the CDR3: TGTGCCAGCAGTTACGGCGGACAGAGAGCCTACGAGCAGTACTTC.

This chain uses TRBV20-1 with TRBJ2-5; 9 bases fit TRBD2. Trimming at V came to 3 bases and at J to 4 bases, leaving 9 bases not matched to a gene. Germline CDR1 and CDR2: DFQATT and SNEGSKA (reference sequence). The CDR3 runs to 15 residues. Written as DNA, the CDR3 is TGCAGTGCTAGTATAGCTAGCGGGATTGGAGAGACCCAGTACTTC. Encoded protein: CSASIASGIGETQYF.

The chain combines TRBV18 with TRBJ2-1, with 12 bases identical to TRBD2. V trimming: 3 bases; J trimming: 5 bases; junction bases outside the gene matches: 14. This CDR3 comprises 19 residues. Germline V gives CDR1 KGHSH, CDR2 LQKENI. The DNA of the CDR3 is TGTGCCAGCTCACCTTGGACTAGCGGGACGTCGATCAGAAACAATGAGCAGTTCTTC. This sequence encodes CASSPWTSGTSIRNNEQFF.

The V call is TRBV6-5, the J call TRBJ2-7; D remains unclear. Trimming took off 5 bases at V and 3 bases at J, with 17 bases between the two ends. Germline CDR1 MNHEY, CDR2 SVGAGI. The CDR3 covers 15 residues. In nucleotides, the CDR3 is TGTGCCAGCAGTCCTGGGCTTTCCTCTAACTACGAGCAGTACTTC. Encoded protein: CASSPGLSSNYEQYF.

This rearrangement joins TRBV10-3 to TRBJ2-7, with 8 positions matching TRBD1. The trim removed 4 bases at V and 0 bases at J, leaving 5 bases unmatched. The CDR3 covers 15 residues. Looked up from germline, CDR1 is ENHRY and CDR2 is SYGVKD. CDR3: CAISGDRGDSYEQYF. The DNA for the CDR3 is TGTGCCATCAGTGGTGACAGGGGAGACTCCTACGAGCAGTACTTC.

The gene calls are TRBV5-1 and TRBJ2-7; a weak D match, TRBD1 (6 bases). The CDR3 spans 16 residues. V lost 1 base to trimming and J lost 4 bases, with 18 bases between them. Germline V CDR1 and CDR2: SGHRS, YFSETQ. CDR3 loop: CASSLTRTAISYEQYF. The CDR3 DNA reads as TGCGCCAGCAGCTTGACTAGGACAGCTATATCTTACGAGCAGTACTTC.

The CDR3: CASNSQTSGFNEQYF. CDR3 nucleotide sequence: TGTGCCAGCAATTCTCAAACTAGCGGGTTCAACGAGCAGTACTTC. This sequence joins TRBV2 and TRBJ2-7; 9 nucleotides align to TRBD2. This CDR3 contains 15 residues. The V and J ends lost 7 bases and 5 bases, in that order; junction bases with no gene match: 12. Germline-derived CDR1 and CDR2 are SNHLY and FYNNEI.